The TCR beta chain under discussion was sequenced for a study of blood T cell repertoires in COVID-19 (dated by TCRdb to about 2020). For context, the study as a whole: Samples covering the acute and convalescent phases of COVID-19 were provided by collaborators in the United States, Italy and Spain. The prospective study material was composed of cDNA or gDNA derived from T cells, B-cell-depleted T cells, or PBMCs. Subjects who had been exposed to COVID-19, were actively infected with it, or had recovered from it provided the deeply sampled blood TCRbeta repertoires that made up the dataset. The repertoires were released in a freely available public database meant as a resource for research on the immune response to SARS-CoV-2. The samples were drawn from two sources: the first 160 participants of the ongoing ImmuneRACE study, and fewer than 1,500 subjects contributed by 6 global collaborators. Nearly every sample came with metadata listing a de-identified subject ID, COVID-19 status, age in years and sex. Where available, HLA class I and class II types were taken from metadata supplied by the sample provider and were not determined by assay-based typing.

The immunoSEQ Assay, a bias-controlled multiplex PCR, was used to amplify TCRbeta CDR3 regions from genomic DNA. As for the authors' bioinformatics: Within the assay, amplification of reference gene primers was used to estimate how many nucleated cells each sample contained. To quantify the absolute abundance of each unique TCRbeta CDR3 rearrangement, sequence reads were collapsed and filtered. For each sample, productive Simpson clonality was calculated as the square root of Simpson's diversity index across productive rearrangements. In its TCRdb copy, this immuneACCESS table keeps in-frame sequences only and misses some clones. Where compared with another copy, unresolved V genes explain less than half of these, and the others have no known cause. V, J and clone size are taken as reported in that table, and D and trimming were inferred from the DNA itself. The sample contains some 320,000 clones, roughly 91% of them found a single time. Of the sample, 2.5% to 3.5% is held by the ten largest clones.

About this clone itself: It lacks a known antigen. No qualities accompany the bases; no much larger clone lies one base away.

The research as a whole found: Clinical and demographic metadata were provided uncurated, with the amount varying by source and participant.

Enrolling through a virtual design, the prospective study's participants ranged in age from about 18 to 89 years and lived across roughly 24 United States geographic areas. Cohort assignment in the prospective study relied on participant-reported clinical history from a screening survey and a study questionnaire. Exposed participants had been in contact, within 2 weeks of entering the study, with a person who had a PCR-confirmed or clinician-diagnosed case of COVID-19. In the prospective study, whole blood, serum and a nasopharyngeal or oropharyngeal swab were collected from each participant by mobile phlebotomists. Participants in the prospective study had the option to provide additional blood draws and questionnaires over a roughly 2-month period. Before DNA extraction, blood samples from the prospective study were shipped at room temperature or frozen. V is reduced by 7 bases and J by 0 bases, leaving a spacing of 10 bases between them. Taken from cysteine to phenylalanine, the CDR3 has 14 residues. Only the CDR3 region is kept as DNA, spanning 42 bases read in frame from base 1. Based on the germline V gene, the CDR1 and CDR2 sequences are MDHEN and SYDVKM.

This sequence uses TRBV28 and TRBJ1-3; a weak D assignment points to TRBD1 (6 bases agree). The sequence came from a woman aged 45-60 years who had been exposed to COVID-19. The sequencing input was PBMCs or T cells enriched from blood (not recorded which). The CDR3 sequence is CASILQGSGNTIYF. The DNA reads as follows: TGTGCCAGCATCTTACAGGGCTCTGGAAACACCATATATTTT. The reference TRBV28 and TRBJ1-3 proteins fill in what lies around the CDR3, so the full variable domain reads DVKVTQSSRYLVKRTGEKVFLECVQDMDHENMFWYRQDPGLGLRLIYFSYDVKMKEKGDIPEGYSVSREKKERFSLILESASTNQTSMYLCASILQGSGNTIYFGEGSWLTVV.